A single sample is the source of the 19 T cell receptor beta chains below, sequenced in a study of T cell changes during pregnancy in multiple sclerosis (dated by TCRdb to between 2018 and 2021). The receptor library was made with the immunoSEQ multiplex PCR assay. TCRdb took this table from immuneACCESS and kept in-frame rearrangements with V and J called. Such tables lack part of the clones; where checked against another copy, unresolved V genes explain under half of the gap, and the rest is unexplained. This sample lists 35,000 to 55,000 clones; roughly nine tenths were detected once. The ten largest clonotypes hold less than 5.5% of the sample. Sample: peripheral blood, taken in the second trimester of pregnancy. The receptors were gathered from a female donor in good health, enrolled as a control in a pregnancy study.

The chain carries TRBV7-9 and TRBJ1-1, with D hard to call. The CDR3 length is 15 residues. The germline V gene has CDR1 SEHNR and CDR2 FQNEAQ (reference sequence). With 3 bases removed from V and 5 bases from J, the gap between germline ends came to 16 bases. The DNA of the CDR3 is TGTGCCAGCAGCTTTAGCGGCGATCGAGGAACTGAAGCTTTCTTT. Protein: CASSFSGDRGTEAFF. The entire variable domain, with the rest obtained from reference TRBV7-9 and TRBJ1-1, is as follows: DTGVSQNPRHKITKRGQNVTFRCDPISEHNRLYWYRQTLGQGPEFLTYFQNEAQLEKSRLLSDRFSAERPKGSFSTLEIQRTEQGDSAMYLCASSFSGDRGTEAFFGQGTRLTVV.

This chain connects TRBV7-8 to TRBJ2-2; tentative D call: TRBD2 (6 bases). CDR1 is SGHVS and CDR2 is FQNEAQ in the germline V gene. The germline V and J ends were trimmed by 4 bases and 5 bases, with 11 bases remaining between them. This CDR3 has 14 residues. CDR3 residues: CASSSGTATGELFF. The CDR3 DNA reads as TGTGCCAGCAGCTCGGGGACTGCTACCGGGGAGCTGTTTTTT.

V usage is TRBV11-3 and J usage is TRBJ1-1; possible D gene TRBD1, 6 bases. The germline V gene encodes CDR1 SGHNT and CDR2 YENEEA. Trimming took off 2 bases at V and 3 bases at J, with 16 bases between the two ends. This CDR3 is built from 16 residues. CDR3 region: CASSLLYRARDTEAFF. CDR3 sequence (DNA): TGTGCCAGCAGCTTATTGTACAGGGCTAGGGACACTGAAGCTTTCTTT.

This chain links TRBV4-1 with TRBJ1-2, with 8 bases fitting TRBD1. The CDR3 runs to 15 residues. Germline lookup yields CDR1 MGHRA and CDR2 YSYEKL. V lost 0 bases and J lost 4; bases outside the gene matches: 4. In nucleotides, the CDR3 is TGCGCCAGCAGCCAAGATCAGGGGGCGATCTATGGCTACACCTTC. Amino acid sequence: CASSQDQGAIYGYTF.

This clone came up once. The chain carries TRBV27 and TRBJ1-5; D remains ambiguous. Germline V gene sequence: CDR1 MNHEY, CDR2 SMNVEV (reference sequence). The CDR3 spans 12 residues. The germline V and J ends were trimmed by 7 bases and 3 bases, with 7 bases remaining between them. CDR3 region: CASNPYNQPQHF. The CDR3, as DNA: TGTGCCAGCAACCCCTACAATCAGCCCCAGCATTTT.

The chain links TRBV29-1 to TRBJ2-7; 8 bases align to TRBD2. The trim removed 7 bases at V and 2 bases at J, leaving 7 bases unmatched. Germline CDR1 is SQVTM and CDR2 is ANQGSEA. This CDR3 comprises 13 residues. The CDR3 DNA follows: TGCAGCGGCGGGGGGACGGGCCCCTACGAGCAGTACTTC. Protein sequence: CSGGGTGPYEQYF.

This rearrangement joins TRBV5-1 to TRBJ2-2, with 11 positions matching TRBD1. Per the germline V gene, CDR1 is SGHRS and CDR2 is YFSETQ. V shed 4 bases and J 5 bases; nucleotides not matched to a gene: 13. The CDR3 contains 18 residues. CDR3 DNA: TGCGCCAGCAGCCCCCTCGGGACAGGGGGTATCGGAACCGGGGAGCTGTTTTTT. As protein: CASSPLGTGGIGTGELFF.

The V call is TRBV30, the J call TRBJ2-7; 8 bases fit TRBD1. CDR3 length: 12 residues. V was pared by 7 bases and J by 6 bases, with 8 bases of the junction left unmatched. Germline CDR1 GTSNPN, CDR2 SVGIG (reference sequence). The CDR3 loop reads CASGQGKGEQYF. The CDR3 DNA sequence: TGTGCCTCCGGACAGGGTAAGGGCGAGCAGTACTTC. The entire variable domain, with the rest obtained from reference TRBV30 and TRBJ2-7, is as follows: SQTIHQWPATLVQPVGSPLSLECTVEGTSNPNLYWYRQAAGRGLQLLFYSVGIGQISSEVPQNLSASRPQDRQFILSSKKLLLSDSGFYLCASGQGKGEQYFGPGTRLTVT.

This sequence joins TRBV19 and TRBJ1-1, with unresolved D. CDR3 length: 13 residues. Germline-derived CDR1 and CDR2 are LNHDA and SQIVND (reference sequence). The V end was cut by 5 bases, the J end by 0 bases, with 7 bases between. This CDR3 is CASSYTMNTEAFF. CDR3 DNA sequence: TGTGCCAGTAGTTACACCATGAACACTGAAGCTTTCTTT.

Here the CDR3 reads CASSSALRSSYNEQFF. The CDR3, as DNA: TGTGCCAGCAGCTCGGCACTGAGGAGCTCCTACAATGAGCAGTTCTTC. The chain links TRBV7-9 to TRBJ2-1; no firm D call. Deletions cut 4 bases from V and 0 bases from J, with 13 bases between. The CDR3 loop spans 16 amino acids. The germline CDR1 and CDR2 sequences are SEHNR and FQNEAQ (reference sequence).

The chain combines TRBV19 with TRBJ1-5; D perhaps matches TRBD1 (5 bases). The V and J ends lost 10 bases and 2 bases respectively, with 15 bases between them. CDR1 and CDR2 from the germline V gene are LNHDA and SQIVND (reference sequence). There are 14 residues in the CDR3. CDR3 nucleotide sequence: TGTGCCACGACTGGGGGAGGGGGCAATCAGCCCCAGCATTTT. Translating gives CATTGGGGNQPQHF.

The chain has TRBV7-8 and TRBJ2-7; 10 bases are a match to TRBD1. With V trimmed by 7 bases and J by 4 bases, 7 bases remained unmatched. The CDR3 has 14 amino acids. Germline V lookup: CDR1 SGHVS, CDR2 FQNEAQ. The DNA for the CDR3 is TGTGCCAGCACCGACGGGACAGGGGTGTACGAGCAGTACTTC. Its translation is CASTDGTGVYEQYF.

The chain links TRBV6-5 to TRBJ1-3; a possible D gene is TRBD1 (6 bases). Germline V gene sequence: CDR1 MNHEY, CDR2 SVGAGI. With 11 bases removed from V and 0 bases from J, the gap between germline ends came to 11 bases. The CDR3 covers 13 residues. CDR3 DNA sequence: TGTGCCGTGGGCAGGGGCTCTGGAAACACCATATATTTT. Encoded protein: CAVGRGSGNTIYF.

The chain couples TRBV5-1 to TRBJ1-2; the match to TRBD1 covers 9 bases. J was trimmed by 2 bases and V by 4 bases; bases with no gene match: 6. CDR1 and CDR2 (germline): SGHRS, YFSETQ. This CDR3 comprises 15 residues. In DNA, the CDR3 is TGCGCCAGCAGCCCAGGAGGGACAGGGAACTATGGCTACACCTTC. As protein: CASSPGGTGNYGYTF. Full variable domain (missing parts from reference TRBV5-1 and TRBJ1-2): KAGVTQTPRYLIKTRGQQVTLSCSPISGHRSVSWYQQTPGQGLQFLFEYFSETQRNKGNFPGRFSGRQFSNSRSEMNVSTLELGDSALYLCASSPGGTGNYGYTFGSGTRLTVV.

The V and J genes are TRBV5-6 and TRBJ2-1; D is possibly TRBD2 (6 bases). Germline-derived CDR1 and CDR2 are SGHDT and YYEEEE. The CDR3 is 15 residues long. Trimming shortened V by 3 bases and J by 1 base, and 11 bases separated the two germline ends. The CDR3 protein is CASSYSGPSYNEQFF. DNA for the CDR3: TGTGCCAGCAGCTATAGCGGACCGTCCTACAATGAGCAGTTCTTC.

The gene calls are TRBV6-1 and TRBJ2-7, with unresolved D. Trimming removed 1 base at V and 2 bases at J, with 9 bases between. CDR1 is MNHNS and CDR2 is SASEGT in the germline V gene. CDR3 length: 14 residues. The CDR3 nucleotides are TGTGCCAGCAGTGAAGAGGCTAGAGCCTACGAGCAGTACTTC. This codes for CASSEEARAYEQYF.

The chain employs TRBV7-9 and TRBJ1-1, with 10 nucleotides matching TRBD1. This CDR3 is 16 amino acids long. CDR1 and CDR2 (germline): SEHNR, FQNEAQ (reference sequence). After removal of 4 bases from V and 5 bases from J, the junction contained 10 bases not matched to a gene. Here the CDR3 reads CASSSPAGTGDTEAFF. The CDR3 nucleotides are TGTGCCAGCAGCTCCCCGGCCGGGACAGGGGATACTGAAGCTTTCTTT.

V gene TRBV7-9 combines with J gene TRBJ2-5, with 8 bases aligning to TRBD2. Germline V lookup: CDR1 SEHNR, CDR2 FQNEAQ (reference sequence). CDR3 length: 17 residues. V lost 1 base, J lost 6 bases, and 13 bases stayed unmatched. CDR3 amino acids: CASSLVQGLGYHKTQYF. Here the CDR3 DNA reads TGTGCCAGCAGCTTAGTTCAGGGACTAGGATACCATAAGACCCAGTACTTC. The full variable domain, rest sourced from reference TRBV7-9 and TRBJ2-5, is DTGVSQNPRHKITKRGQNVTFRCDPISEHNRLYWYRQTLGQGPEFLTYFQNEAQLEKSRLLSDRFSAERPKGSFSTLEIQRTEQGDSAMYLCASSLVQGLGYHKTQYFGPGTRLLVL.

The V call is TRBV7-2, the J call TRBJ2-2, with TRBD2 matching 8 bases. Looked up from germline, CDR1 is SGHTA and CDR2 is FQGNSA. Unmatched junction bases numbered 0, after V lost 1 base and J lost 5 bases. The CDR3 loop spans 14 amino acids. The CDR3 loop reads CASSLVAGTGELFF. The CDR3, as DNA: TGTGCCAGCAGCTTAGTAGCGGGGACCGGGGAGCTGTTTTTT.